A few counts support the clone carrying this TCR beta chain. Its specificity is not known. This table comes from immunoSEQ multiplex PCR, and its TCRdb copy is limited to in-frame clones, with some not included. The sample has about 280,000 clones, around 87% seen once; the top ten hold around 3%. The sample comes from a study of Ad26.COV2.S vaccination and SARS-CoV-2 variants. Findings of the study overall: Higher spike-specific TCR breadth was found in vaccine recipients than in placebo recipients.

Treatment: 19 received Ad26.COV2.S at low or high dose, single or two shots; 5 received placebo; per-sample allocation not given. Following the first vaccine or placebo injection, samples were taken on day 63. Built on an Ad26 vector, the vaccine expressed Wuhan-strain SARS-CoV-2 spike. This CDR3 has 13 residues. V lost 6 bases, J lost 7 bases, and 3 bases stayed unmatched. The sequenced sample was peripheral blood, obtained in a trial of Ad26.COV2.S vaccine versus placebo. This chain links TRBV12-3 or TRBV12-4 with TRBJ1-6; 7 nucleotides match TRBD1. The clonotype was recovered from a person aged 18 to 65 who received the Ad26.COV2.S COVID-19 vaccine or a placebo. CDR3 loop: CASSGQENSPLHF. The CDR3 DNA reads TGTGCCAGCAGCGGACAGGAGAATTCACCCCTCCACTTT.